Given below is one T cell receptor beta chain in context. This sample is drawn from a study of blood T cell repertoires in COVID-19. Study-level background: PBMCs, B-cell-depleted T cells, or T cells were the source of the cDNA or gDNA that made up the material.

Original methodology: Amplification from reference gene primers served as the basis for estimated nucleated cell counts. Clones were read by immunoSEQ multiplex PCR, and TCRdb kept only the in-frame ones, dropping some. The DNA was the basis for D and trimming; V, J and clone size are from that table. This sample yields 150,000 to 200,000 clones, of which 70% to 85% are seen a single time; more than 5% belongs to the top ten. Sequences were obtained from peripheral blood. The clonotype originates from a woman aged 25-40 years with acute or convalescent COVID-19.

CDR3 in amino acids: CASSLSTGQGNSPLHF. The CDR3 bases are TGTGCCAGCAGTTTATCGACCGGACAGGGGAATTCACCCCTCCACTTT. This rearrangement joins TRBV27 to TRBJ1-6, with TRBD1 identical over 9 bases. J lost 7 bases, V lost 0 bases, and 4 bases had no gene match. The CDR3 covers 16 residues. CDR1 and CDR2 (germline): MNHEY, SMNVEV (reference sequence).